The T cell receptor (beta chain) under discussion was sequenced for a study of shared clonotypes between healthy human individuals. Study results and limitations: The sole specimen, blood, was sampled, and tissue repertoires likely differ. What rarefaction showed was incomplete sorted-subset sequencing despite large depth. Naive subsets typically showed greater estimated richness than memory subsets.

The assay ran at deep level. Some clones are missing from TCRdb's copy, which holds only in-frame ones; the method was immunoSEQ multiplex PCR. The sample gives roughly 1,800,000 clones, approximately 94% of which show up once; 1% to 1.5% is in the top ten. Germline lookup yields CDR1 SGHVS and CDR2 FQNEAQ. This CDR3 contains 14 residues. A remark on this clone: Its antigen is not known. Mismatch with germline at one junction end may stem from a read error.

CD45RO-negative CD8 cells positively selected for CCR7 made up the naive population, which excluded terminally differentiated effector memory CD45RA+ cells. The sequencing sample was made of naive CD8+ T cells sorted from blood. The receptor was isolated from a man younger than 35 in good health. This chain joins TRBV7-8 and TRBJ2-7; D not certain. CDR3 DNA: TGTGCCACCAGCCCCCGGGTGATGAACTACGAGCAGTACTTC. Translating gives CATSPRVMNYEQYF.